This TCR beta chain was identified in a study of cytomegalovirus exposure and HLA in healthy donors. Study-wide context: Tens of millions of unique TCRs from HLA-typed donors were held in an early release of data. Regarding the study as a whole: In a later analysis, a genetic analysis reported fewer productive-TCR N-insertions in an Asian-associated ancestry cluster than the cohort average.

A remark on this clone: No antigen is known for it. Mismatch with germline at one junction end may stem from a read error.

13 Jbeta primers and 60 Vbeta primers were used for the PCR. Per the original data handling: Later analysis identified tens of millions of unique TCR beta chains, about 10 million shared. Profiled with immunoSEQ multiplex PCR; TCRdb holds only in-frame clones, not every one. That table furnishes V, J and clone size, whereas the DNA furnished D and trimming. Of 150,000 to 180,000 clones in the sample, 65% to 75% were seen once. This CDR3 contains 15 residues. Germline CDR1 reads MGHRA; CDR2 reads YSYEKL. This TCR derives from a man aged 18-30 years in good health and CMV-seronegative. This sequence joins TRBV4-1 and TRBJ1-2; 7 nucleotides line up with TRBD1. Material: PBMCs. CDR3 loop: CASSQDDRVDYGYTF. In DNA form, the CDR3 reads TGTGCCAGCAGCCAAGATGACAGGGTGGACTATGGCTACACCTTC.